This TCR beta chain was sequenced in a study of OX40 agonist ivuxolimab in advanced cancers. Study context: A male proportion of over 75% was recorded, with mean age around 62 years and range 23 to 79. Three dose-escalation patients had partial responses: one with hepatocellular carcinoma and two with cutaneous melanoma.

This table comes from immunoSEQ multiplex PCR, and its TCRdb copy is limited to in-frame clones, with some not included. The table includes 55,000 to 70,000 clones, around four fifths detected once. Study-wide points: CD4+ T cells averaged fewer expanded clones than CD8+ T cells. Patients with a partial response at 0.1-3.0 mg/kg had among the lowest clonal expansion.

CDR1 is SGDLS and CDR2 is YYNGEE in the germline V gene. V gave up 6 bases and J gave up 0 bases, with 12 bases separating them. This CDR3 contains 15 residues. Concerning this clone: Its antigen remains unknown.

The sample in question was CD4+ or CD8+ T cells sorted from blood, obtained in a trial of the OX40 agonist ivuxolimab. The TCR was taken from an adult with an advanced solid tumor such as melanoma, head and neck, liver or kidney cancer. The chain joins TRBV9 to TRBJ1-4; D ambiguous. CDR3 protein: CASTGFSATNEKLFF. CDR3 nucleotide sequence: TGTGCCAGCACCGGTTTCAGTGCAACTAATGAAAAACTGTTTTTT.